The clone carrying this T cell receptor (beta chain) appeared once. Method: immunoSEQ multiplex PCR; TCRdb's copy keeps in-frame clones and lacks some. The table has 8,500 to 9,500 clones, 80% to 90% seen once; the top ten hold roughly 3.5%. These data are taken from a study of tumor T cells in aggressive B-cell lymphoma. The sequenced sample was tumor tissue. This receptor was identified in an adult with diffuse large B cell lymphoma.

The CDR3 reads CASSQPQGNTIYF. In DNA, the CDR3 is TGTGCCAGCAGCCAACCACAGGGAAACACCATATATTTT. The V and J genes are TRBV5-4 and TRBJ1-3; D ambiguous. The germline V and J ends were trimmed by 4 bases and 4 bases, with 9 bases remaining between them. Germline assignment: CDR1 SGHNT and CDR2 YYREEE (reference sequence). This CDR3 region has 13 residues.